Shown below are 6 T cell receptor beta chains from a single sample sequenced in a study of cytomegalovirus exposure and HLA in healthy donors. Primers included in the PCR were 60 Vbeta and 13 Jbeta primers. The data were produced by immunoSEQ multiplex PCR, yet TCRdb's version contains in-frame clones alone and is incomplete. The sample contains tens of thousands of clones, 67% of which appear only once. Material for sequencing was PBMCs. Receptors originate from a woman aged 50 to 65 in good health and CMV-seropositive.

This clone has more than one count but fewer than ten. The CDR3 DNA is TGTGCCAGCCGTCAACCGGGGGGTGACACTGAAGCTTTCTTT. It translates to CASRQPGGDTEAFF. The V call is TRBV27, the J call TRBJ1-1, with D perhaps matching TRBD1 (5 bases). The germline V gene has CDR1 MNHEY and CDR2 SMNVEV (reference sequence). The V and J ends lost 8 bases and 3 bases respectively, with 16 bases between them. This CDR3 has 14 amino acids.

The chain recombines TRBV9 with TRBJ1-1, with D possibly being TRBD1 (6 bases). CDR1 is SGDLS and CDR2 is YYNGEE in the germline V gene. The ends were cut back, 3 bases at V and 0 bases at J, with 15 bases in the middle. The CDR3 is made up of 16 amino acids. In DNA form, the CDR3 reads TGTGCCAGCAGCGCAGAAGCCGGGACACTGAACACTGAAGCTTTCTTT. Protein: CASSAEAGTLNTEAFF.

The gene calls are TRBV6-4 and TRBJ1-4, with D maybe TRBD1 (5 bases). CDR1 is MRHNA and CDR2 is SNTAGT in the germline V gene. The CDR3 has 18 residues. V was trimmed by 3 bases and J by 7 bases, leaving 24 bases between them. CDR3 protein: CASSDKAGLPPGGEKLFF. As DNA, the CDR3 is TGTGCCAGCAGTGATAAGGCCGGGCTTCCCCCCGGGGGTGAAAAACTGTTTTTT.

This clone was found a few times. V usage is TRBV7-3 and J usage is TRBJ2-1; possible D gene TRBD1, 6 bases. The CDR3 has 12 residues. Per the germline V gene, CDR1 is SGHTA and CDR2 is FQGTGA. Trimming shortened V by 5 bases and J by 10 bases, and 12 bases separated the two germline ends. CDR3 sequence (DNA): TGTGCCAGCAGCAAACAGGGCGGGGAGCAGTTCTTC. This encodes CASSKQGGEQFF.

This clone has more than one count but fewer than ten. J is TRBJ1-2 and V is TRBV25-1; the D is unclear. The CDR3 covers 13 residues. V shed 1 base and J shed 5 bases, with 8 bases lying between them. Germline CDR1 is MGHDK and CDR2 is SYGVNS. CDR3 loop: CASSELGGYGYTF. The CDR3 DNA sequence: TGTGCCAGCAGTGAATTGGGAGGTTATGGCTACACCTTC.

The V call is TRBV5-6, the J call TRBJ1-2, with D hard to call. The germline gives CDR1 SGHDT, CDR2 YYEEEE. Trimming took 0 bases from V and 4 from J, leaving 10 bases between them. The CDR3 is 14 amino acids. The CDR3 sequence: CASSLEMAIYGYTF. In nucleotides, the CDR3 is TGTGCCAGCAGCTTGGAAATGGCCATCTATGGCTACACCTTC.